The next 32 T cell receptor beta chains were all read from a single sample in a study of blood T cell repertoires in COVID-19. Produced via immunoSEQ multiplex PCR; TCRdb's table is partial and in-frame only. The sample holds approximately 99,000 clones; about 86% are singletons and the top ten take about 1.9%. Input material: peripheral blood. These receptor sequences come from a man aged 45 to 65 with COVID-19, enrolled during active disease.

The chain uses TRBV6-5 and TRBJ2-1, with 7 bases aligning to TRBD2. This CDR3 is built from 15 residues. Losses at the gene ends were 6 bases for V and 10 bases for J; bases not matched to a gene: 15. Germline V gene sequence: CDR1 MNHEY, CDR2 SVGAGI. The CDR3 here is CASRAYSWASGEQFF. The CDR3 DNA is TGTGCCAGCAGGGCATATTCGTGGGCTAGCGGAGAGCAGTTCTTC.

The chain is built from TRBV2 and TRBJ1-2; no firm D call. CDR3 length: 12 residues. V was clipped by 8 bases and J by 0 bases, with 7 bases between them. Germline CDR1 reads SNHLY; CDR2 reads FYNNEI. CDR3 region: CASGGTNYGYTF. CDR3 bases: TGTGCCAGCGGCGGAACTAACTATGGCTACACCTTC.

The chain combines TRBV6-1 with TRBJ1-1, with TRBD1 identical over 7 bases. Per germline, CDR1 MNHNS and CDR2 SASEGT. J gave up 11 bases and V 2 bases, and 8 bases lay outside the gene matches. There are 13 residues in the CDR3. CDR3 amino acids: CASSEKGARRAFF. The CDR3 DNA is TGTGCCAGCAGTGAAAAGGGGGCTCGACGGGCTTTCTTT.

This clone has just one count. The V and J genes are TRBV24-1 and TRBJ1-3; 9 bases match TRBD1. There are 16 residues in the CDR3. J was trimmed by 3 bases and V by 7 bases; bases with no gene match: 9. Germline V gene sequence: CDR1 KGHDR, CDR2 SFDVKD. CDR3 DNA sequence: TGTGCCACCAGCGGGGGGACAGGGTCCTTTGGAAACACCATATATTTT. This sequence encodes CATSGGTGSFGNTIYF.

Only a few counts were recorded for this clone. The CDR3 DNA sequence: TGTGCCAGCAGCTTTATCAGCCTAGTCAATCAGCCCCAGCATTTT. Its translation: CASSFISLVNQPQHF. The chain is built from TRBV5-8 and TRBJ1-5; D is unclear. The CDR3 is made up of 15 amino acids. The V end was cut by 2 bases, the J end by 3 bases, with 12 bases between. The germline CDR1 and CDR2 sequences are SGHTS and YDEGEE.

This rearrangement joins TRBV14 to TRBJ1-2, with a tentative D call TRBD1 (5 bases). Germline CDR1 and CDR2: SGHDN and FVKESK. V lost 1 base and J lost 7, with 13 bases in between. The CDR3 length is 14 residues. The CDR3 sequence is CASSQGWGEIGYTF. The CDR3 DNA is TGTGCCAGCAGCCAAGGGTGGGGGGAAATTGGCTACACCTTC.

The rearrangement uses TRBV29-1 and TRBJ1-1, with D hard to call. Per germline, CDR1 SQVTM and CDR2 ANQGSEA. The CDR3 loop spans 13 amino acids. V lost 2 bases to trimming and J lost 2 bases, with 9 bases between them. CDR3 residues: CSVESQINTEAFF. The CDR3 DNA sequence: TGCAGCGTTGAATCCCAGATAAACACTGAAGCTTTCTTT.

V usage is TRBV10-3 and J usage is TRBJ1-6; unclear D gene. The V and J ends lost 8 bases and 5 bases respectively, with 10 bases between them. CDR1 is ENHRY, CDR2 SYGVKD, per germline. The CDR3 is 13 residues long. CDR3: CAISGQDNSPLHF. The DNA of the CDR3 is TGTGCCATCTCTGGCCAGGATAATTCACCCCTCCACTTT.

This chain connects TRBV18 to TRBJ1-1; 8 bases agree with TRBD1. The V segment lost 3 bases and the J segment 4 bases; nucleotides outside the gene matches: 10. CDR1 KGHSH and CDR2 LQKENI come from the germline V gene. The CDR3 runs 16 residues. The CDR3 loop reads CASSPSGQGLGTEAFF. CDR3 nucleotides: TGTGCCAGCTCACCTTCAGGACAGGGATTGGGCACTGAAGCTTTCTTT. The whole variable domain, filled in from reference TRBV18 and TRBJ1-1, reads NAGVMQNPRHLVRRRGQEARLRCSPMKGHSHVYWYRQLPEEGLKFMVYLQKENIIDESGMPKERFSAEFPKEGPSILRIQQVVRGDSAAYFCASSPSGQGLGTEAFFGQGTRLTVV.

In its sample, this clone was seen once. V usage is TRBV4-1 and J usage is TRBJ1-3, with D possibly being TRBD1 (6 bases). Germline values: CDR1 MGHRA, CDR2 YSYEKL. V shed 5 bases and J shed 0 bases, with 17 bases lying between them. This CDR3 contains 17 residues. The CDR3 nucleotides are TGCGCCAGCAGCTTCGCGGGGGGGCCAAGCTCTGGAAACACCATATATTTT. Translation gives CASSFAGGPSSGNTIYF.

This sequence joins TRBV13 and TRBJ2-7, with D tentatively TRBD2 (6 bases). The CDR3 loop spans 13 amino acids. V was pared by 3 bases and J by 3 bases, with 9 bases between. Germline V lookup: CDR1 PRHDT, CDR2 FYEKMQ (reference sequence). The chain's CDR3 is CASSFSGNYEQYF. DNA for the CDR3: TGTGCCAGCAGCTTTAGCGGAAACTACGAGCAGTACTTC.

The DNA for the CDR3 is TGTGCCCTCGGGGACACGAATAGCAATCAGCCCCAGCATTTT. Translation gives CALGDTNSNQPQHF. The chain uses TRBV28 and TRBJ1-5, with D possibly being TRBD1 (6 bases). The CDR3 sequence is 14 residues long. V lost 11 bases to trimming and J lost 0 bases, with 14 bases between them. Germline CDR1 is MDHEN and CDR2 is SYDVKM.

This rearrangement joins TRBV6-2 or TRBV6-3 to TRBJ1-2, with D unresolved. Germline V gives CDR1 MNHEY, CDR2 SVGEGT. The CDR3 is 14 amino acids. V lost 7 bases, J lost 2 bases, and 14 bases lay in between. The CDR3 sequence is CASTPVGVNYGYTF. CDR3 nucleotides: TGTGCCAGCACCCCAGTGGGCGTAAACTATGGCTACACCTTC.

The chain has TRBV7-9 and TRBJ1-2; 7 bases map to TRBD1. After removal of 5 bases from V and 4 bases from J, the junction contained 10 bases not matched to a gene. Germline-derived CDR1 and CDR2 are SEHNR and FQNEAQ (reference sequence). This CDR3 is built from 15 residues. CDR3: CASSPPWDSFYGYTF. CDR3 nucleotide sequence: TGTGCCAGCAGCCCACCCTGGGACAGTTTCTATGGCTACACCTTC.

This sequence joins TRBV5-6 and TRBJ1-2; no clear D gene. The CDR3 totals 13 residues. Per the germline V gene, CDR1 is SGHDT and CDR2 is YYEEEE. V shed 1 base and J shed 0 bases, with 4 bases lying between them. The CDR3 coding sequence is TGTGCCAGCAGCTTGAGCCCTAACTATGGCTACACCTTC. Its protein product is CASSLSPNYGYTF.

The rearrangement joins TRBV4-2 to TRBJ2-1; 9 nucleotides line up with TRBD2. Germline V gene lookup returns CDR1 LGHNA and CDR2 YNFKEQ. With 0 bases clipped from V and 4 bases from J, the junction kept 7 bases outside the gene matches. This CDR3 contains 17 residues. The CDR3 loop reads CASSQDLPAGGYNEQFF. CDR3 nucleotide sequence: TGTGCCAGCAGCCAAGATCTCCCAGCGGGGGGTTACAATGAGCAGTTCTTC.

The chain employs TRBV5-1 and TRBJ2-7; TRBD2 matches at 10 bases. Germline V gene lookup returns CDR1 SGHRS and CDR2 YFSETQ. V trimming: 1 base; J trimming: 2 bases; junction bases outside the gene matches: 6. The CDR3 sequence is 16 residues long. The CDR3: CASSLLTSGQPYEQYF. CDR3 in DNA: TGCGCCAGCAGCTTGTTGACTAGCGGGCAACCCTACGAGCAGTACTTC.

V usage is TRBV7-9 and J usage is TRBJ1-6, with a weak D call TRBD1 (5 bases). Germline V CDR1 and CDR2: SEHNR, FQNEAQ (reference sequence). The CDR3 has 14 residues. The V end was cut by 1 base, the J end by 7 bases, with 8 bases between. CDR3 in amino acids: CASSLGRANSPLHF. DNA of the CDR3: TGTGCCAGCAGCTTAGGCAGGGCCAATTCACCCCTCCACTTT.

The genes are TRBV11-3 and TRBJ2-2; possibly TRBD1 for D (6 bases). Germline V lookup: CDR1 SGHNT, CDR2 YENEEA. The ends were cut back, 4 bases at V and 0 bases at J, with 9 bases in the middle. The CDR3 loop spans 15 amino acids. CDR3: CASSSGTPNTGELFF. The DNA of the CDR3 is TGTGCCAGCAGCTCCGGGACACCGAACACCGGGGAGCTGTTTTTT.

The chain is built from TRBV4-1 and TRBJ1-1; D is uncertain. From germline, CDR1 is MGHRA and CDR2 YSYEKL. The V gene lost 0 bases and the J gene lost 0 bases, with 5 bases spanning the gap. CDR3 length equals 14 residues. CDR3 bases: TGCGCCAGCAGCCAAGAGCCAGTGAACACTGAAGCTTTCTTT. Amino acid sequence: CASSQEPVNTEAFF.

This clone was observed once. The J gene is TRBJ1-1, the V gene TRBV30, with TRBD1 matching over 8 bases. Germline V lookup: CDR1 GTSNPN, CDR2 SVGIG (reference sequence). V trimming: 2 bases; J trimming: 4 bases; junction bases outside the gene matches: 6. This CDR3 region has 14 residues. CDR3 loop: CAWSLGQGPTEAFF. As DNA, the CDR3 is TGTGCCTGGAGTCTAGGACAGGGCCCCACTGAAGCTTTCTTT.

The chain combines TRBV6-4 with TRBJ2-1; D is ambiguous. Trimming took 3 bases from V and 0 from J, leaving 3 bases between them. The V gene's germline CDR1 is MRHNA and CDR2 SNTAGT. The CDR3 totals 13 residues. CDR3 DNA sequence: TGTGCCAGCAGTGATAGCTCCTACAATGAGCAGTTCTTC. Protein product: CASSDSSYNEQFF.

V usage is TRBV21-1 and J usage is TRBJ1-4; the table's D gene call, TRBD1, was not cross checked with the DNA. TRBV21-1 is a known pseudogene. The CDR3 totals 17 residues. CDR3 sequence reads: CASSKGGNRAPGEKLFF. The CDR3 DNA is TGTGCCAGCAGCAAAGGAGGAAACAGGGCCCCTGGTGAAAAACTGTTTTTT.

V is TRBV12-3 or TRBV12-4 and J is TRBJ1-5; 7 bases are shared with TRBD1. CDR3 size: 13 residues. Trimming took 4 bases from V and 8 from J; bases not matched to a gene: 5. In DNA form, the CDR3 reads TGTGCCAGCAGTTCGGACAGGAGAGAGCCCCAGCATTTT. Protein: CASSSDRREPQHF.

In its sample, this clone was seen once. V gene TRBV11-1 combines with J gene TRBJ2-1; D gene uncertain. Germline V gene sequence: CDR1 SGHAT, CDR2 FQDESV (reference sequence). V was shortened by 3 bases and J by 8 bases, with 14 bases between the two germline ends. The CDR3 sequence is 14 residues long. DNA for the CDR3: TGTGCCAGCAGCTTGACCCCTAAGAGCGATGAGCAGTTCTTC. Protein sequence: CASSLTPKSDEQFF.

This clone came up a few times. The V and J genes are TRBV6-5 and TRBJ1-6; the D gene is possibly TRBD1 (5 bases). Trimming stripped 4 bases from V and 6 bases from J, with 10 bases between. The CDR3 consists of 14 residues. Germline CDR1 MNHEY, CDR2 SVGAGI. Here the CDR3 DNA reads TGTGCCAGCAGTTGGACATGGGGTAATTCACCCCTCCACTTT. Translated: CASSWTWGNSPLHF.

This clone was seen a single time. V is TRBV30 and J is TRBJ1-5, with 8 bases lining up with TRBD1. Germline CDR1 GTSNPN, CDR2 SVGIG (reference sequence). Losses at the gene ends were 0 bases for V and 6 bases for J; bases not matched to a gene: 4. The CDR3 consists of 14 residues. The CDR3 loop reads CAWSVGTGSQPQHF. The CDR3 DNA reads TGTGCCTGGAGTGTAGGGACAGGATCTCAGCCCCAGCATTTT.

This clone appeared a few times. The J gene is TRBJ1-2, the V gene TRBV18, with 8 bases aligning to TRBD1. Germline V gene data show CDR1 as KGHSH and CDR2 as LQKENI. The J segment lost 0 bases and the V segment lost 8 bases, leaving 5 bases of the junction unmatched. CDR3 length equals 14 residues. Here the CDR3 reads CASARDRTNYGYTF. DNA of the CDR3: TGTGCCAGCGCACGGGACAGGACTAACTATGGCTACACCTTC.

This rearrangement joins TRBV5-4 to TRBJ2-1; D gene uncertain. CDR1 is SGHNT, CDR2 YYREEE, per germline (reference sequence). V was trimmed by 3 bases and J by 8 bases, leaving 9 bases between them. The CDR3 is made up of 12 amino acids. DNA of the CDR3: TGTGCCAGCAGCTCGCTCAGCGATGAGCAGTTCTTC. Protein product: CASSSLSDEQFF.

The chain employs TRBV2 and TRBJ2-3; TRBD2 matches 10 bases. This CDR3 region has 14 residues. With V trimmed by 5 bases and J by 5 bases, 4 bases remained unmatched. In germline, CDR1 is SNHLY, CDR2 FYNNEI. The CDR3 reads CASSIAGGGDTQYF. The CDR3 DNA sequence: TGTGCCAGCAGTATAGCGGGGGGTGGAGATACGCAGTATTTT.

V gene TRBV3-1 (or the pseudogene TRBV3-2) combines with J gene TRBJ1-6, with TRBD1 matching over 7 bases. V shed 4 bases, J shed 4 bases, and the junction held 1 base outside the gene matches. This CDR3 is 14 amino acids long. The germline V gene has CDR1 LGHDT and CDR2 YNNKEL (reference sequence). The CDR3 DNA sequence: TGTGCCAGCAGCCGGGACAGTTATAATTCACCCCTCCACTTT. It translates to CASSRDSYNSPLHF.

In this sample, this clone turned up once. V is TRBV9 and J is TRBJ2-3, with D possibly matching TRBD1 (5 bases). The V and J ends lost 4 bases and 9 bases respectively, with 12 bases between them. The germline V gene encodes CDR1 SGDLS and CDR2 YYNGEE. This CDR3 spans 12 amino acids. The CDR3 reads CASSLSGATQYF. For the CDR3, the DNA is TGTGCCAGCAGCCTTAGTGGGGCCACGCAGTATTTT. The entire variable domain, with the rest obtained from reference TRBV9 and TRBJ2-3, is as follows: DSGVTQTPKHLITATGQRVTLRCSPRSGDLSVYWYQQSLDQGLQFLIQYYNGEERAKGNILERFSAQQFPDLHSELNLSSLELGDSALYFCASSLSGATQYFGPGTRLTVL.